These T cell receptor beta chains were read from a single sample in a study of cytomegalovirus exposure and HLA in healthy donors. Method: immunoSEQ multiplex PCR; TCRdb's copy keeps in-frame clones and lacks some. Of around 120,000 clones listed, around 79% are singletons. Sequenced sample: PBMCs. All receptors derive from a woman younger than 45 in good health and CMV-seropositive. Both conserved end residues are part of each CDR3. A D gene is named only where the DNA matches it firmly. Some rows mark clone size as missing; the rest say once, few, many or name a class of expanded clone.

d_call,cdr3_length,clone_size,v_call,j_call,cdr3_nt,cdr3_aa
.,14,.,TRBV7-5,TRBJ2-5,TGTGTCAGAAGCCGCTTTGACAGGGGGCAGACCCAGTACTTC,CVRSRFDRGQTQYF
.,16,.,TRBV28,TRBJ2-1,TGTGCCAGCAGTCCCTCCCGGGGGAGCTCCTACAATGAGCAGTTCTTC,CASSPSRGSSYNEQFF
.,13,.,TRBV7-9,TRBJ1-5,TGTGCCAGCAGCTTCGGGGGGGATCAGCCCCAGCATTTT,CASSFGGDQPQHF
.,15,.,TRBV7-8,TRBJ2-1,TGTGCCAGCAGCCGACCGGGTTTGAGTTTCAATGAGCAGTTCTTC,CASSRPGLSFNEQFF
.,13,.,TRBV5-4,TRBJ1-3,TGTGCCAGCAGGGGGCCTTATGAGCCCACCATATATTTT,CASRGPYEPTIYF
TRBD1,15,.,TRBV4-3,TRBJ1-6,TGCGCCAGCAGCCAAGATCCCAGGGGGGACTCACCCCTCCACTTT,CASSQDPRGDSPLHF
.,16,.,TRBV5-4,TRBJ2-2,TGTGCCAGCACCAAGGGGGGGACAATCGACACCGGGGAGCTGTTTTTT,CASTKGGTIDTGELFF
.,13,.,TRBV2,TRBJ1-2,TGTGCCAGCAGTGAGTACAGGGAAGATGGCTACACCTTC,CASSEYREDGYTF
TRBD1,15,.,TRBV9,TRBJ2-1,TGTGCCAGCAGCCCGGGACAGGATCCTTACAATGAGCAGTTCTTC,CASSPGQDPYNEQFF
TRBD1,15,.,TRBV2,TRBJ2-1,TGTGCCAGCACCGGCGCCCGGGACAGGGGTAATGAGCAGTTCTTC,CASTGARDRGNEQFF
.,14,.,TRBV19,TRBJ1-2,TGTGCCAGTAGTATAGGGGGGGACAACTATGGCTACACCTTC,CASSIGGDNYGYTF
.,12,.,TRBV18,TRBJ2-5,TGTGCCAGCTCGGCCCCGGGAGAGACCCAGTACTTC,CASSAPGETQYF
TRBD2,17,.,TRBV27,TRBJ2-3,TGTGCCAGCAGTCCCCCCGGACTAGCGGGGGTTACAGATACGCAGTATTTT,CASSPPGLAGVTDTQYF
.,15,.,TRBV27,TRBJ2-5,TGTGCCAGCAGTTTATATGCCGACCACAGGGAGACCCAGTACTTC,CASSLYADHRETQYF
.,13,.,TRBV4-3,TRBJ2-5,TGCGCCAGCAGCCGCGGACAGCAAGAGACCCAGTACTTC,CASSRGQQETQYF
TRBD2,15,once,TRBV5-1,TRBJ2-3,TGCGCCAGCAGCTTGGGCGGGGGGGAGACAGATACGCAGTATTTT,CASSLGGGETDTQYF
TRBD1,17,once,TRBV6-1,TRBJ2-5,TGTGCCAGCAGTGCACGGCCAAACAGGGGGCGCGGGGAGACCCAGTACTTC,CASSARPNRGRGETQYF
.,14,.,TRBV7-9,TRBJ1-2,TGTGCCAGCAGCACCCCCGGGTACTGGCGGGGCTACACCTTC,CASSTPGYWRGYTF
.,14,once,TRBV7-9,TRBJ2-1,TGTGCCAGCAGCTTTCAGGCGGGCTACAATGAGCAGTTCTTC,CASSFQAGYNEQFF
TRBD2,14,.,TRBV4-3,TRBJ2-7,TGCGCCAGCAGCCCCGGACTAGCTGCCTACGAGCAGTACTTC,CASSPGLAAYEQYF
TRBD2,14,.,TRBV5-1,TRBJ2-7,TGCGCCAGCAGCGGAGCGGGGGGGAACTACGAGCAGTACTTC,CASSGAGGNYEQYF
.,11,.,TRBV20-1,TRBJ2-3,TGCAGCGGTGAAAAGACTGATACGCAGTATTTT,CSGEKTDTQYF
.,12,.,TRBV18,TRBJ1-2,TGTGCCAGCTCAAGTAGTAACTATGGCTACACCTTC,CASSSSNYGYTF
TRBD2,14,.,TRBV6-5,TRBJ2-1,TGTGCCAGCGGGTTAGCGGGTCGGGATAGTGAGCAGTTCTTC,CASGLAGRDSEQFF
.,15,.,TRBV2,TRBJ1-2,TGTGCCAGCAGTGAAGCAGGGGGAGGGCTGGTTGGCTACACCTTC,CASSEAGGGLVGYTF
.,13,.,TRBV5-1,TRBJ1-2,TGCGCCAGCAGCTTGACAGGGAGGGCTGGCTACACCTTC,CASSLTGRAGYTF
TRBD2,12,.,TRBV10-2,TRBJ2-3,TGCGCCAGCAGTGAGGGGGGGGGACTAGCTTTTTTT,CASSEGGGLAFF
TRBD2,15,.,TRBV28,TRBJ2-7,TGTGCCAGCAGTTTCAGCGGGGCCCTCTCCTACGAGCAGTACTTC,CASSFSGALSYEQYF
TRBD1,15,.,TRBV28,TRBJ2-5,TGTGCCAGCACCACTGGGACAGGGTGGGAAGAGACCCAGTACTTC,CASTTGTGWEETQYF
.,15,.,TRBV2,TRBJ1-6,TGTGCCGGCAGTGAACAGGGCCCATATAATTCACCCCTCCACTTT,CAGSEQGPYNSPLHF